Each of the 20 T cell receptor beta chains below was sequenced from the same sample in a study of MAIT cells during Salmonella Paratyphi A infection. Study results and caveats: Infection appeared not to change oligoclonal MAIT cell TRBV usage, which favoured TRBV20 and TRBV6.

MiXCR, applied by TCRdb to the 5' RACE reads, yields one record per CDR3 protein. This sample carries 1,500 or so distinct CDR3 sequences, 66% of them seen once, and the ten largest clones take 40% to 60%. Indicated time point: after infection, following antibiotic treatment. Valpha7.2+ CD161+ T cells were sorted by flow cytometry as MAIT cells. For these TCRs, the target antigens are not known. This specimen was MAIT cells from blood, taken at the last sampling point of the challenge study. These receptors all come from a person aged 18 to 70 who was deliberately infected with Salmonella Paratyphi A in a paratyphoid fever challenge study.

The J gene is TRBJ1-1, the V gene TRBV5-1; perhaps TRBD1 as D (6 bases). Trimming stripped 3 bases from V and 1 base from J, with 10 bases between. The CDR3 is 14 residues long. The V gene's germline CDR1 is SGHRS and CDR2 YFSETQ. The CDR3 is CASSWTTGNTEAFF. CDR3 nucleotides: TGCGCCAGCAGCTGGACGACAGGGAACACTGAAGCTTTCTTT.

This sequence joins TRBV20-1 and TRBJ2-7; D gene ambiguous. Germline assignment: CDR1 DFQATT and CDR2 SNEGSKA (reference sequence). The CDR3 is 10 amino acids. The V and J ends lost 6 bases and 6 bases respectively, with 9 bases between them. CDR3 nucleotides: TGCAGTGCCAAGCGTGGCGAGCAGTACTTC. Its protein product is CSAKRGEQYF.

Worth noting for this clonotype: An end of the junction differs from the germline gene, which may be a read error. This chain links TRBV20-1 with TRBJ2-3; 8 nucleotides align to TRBD2. Per germline, CDR1 DFQATT and CDR2 SNEGSKA (reference sequence). The CDR3 sequence is 16 residues long. The CDR3 protein is CSDRDIIAGTTDTQYF. CDR3 DNA: TGCAGTGATAGAGATATAATAGCGGGGACCACAGATACGCAGTATTTT.

By proportion, this clonotype is large. The V call is TRBV4-2, the J call TRBJ1-6; D is unresolved. Germline CDR1 and CDR2: LGHNA and YNFKEQ. The V gene lost 0 bases and the J gene lost 9 bases, with 12 bases spanning the gap. This CDR3 has 15 residues. CDR3 region: CASSQDEGSGSPLHF. CDR3 bases: TGTGCCAGCAGCCAAGATGAGGGTAGCGGTTCACCCCTCCACTTT.

Notes on this clonotype: The CDR3 carries no conserved terminal phenylalanine or tryptophan, so it likely arises from a read error. It is unclear where the CDR3 begins or ends on the DNA, so no DNA is shown, and the CDR3 is as TCRdb lists it. V usage is TRBV20-1 and J usage is TRBJ1-5; the listed D gene, TRBD1, was not tested against the DNA. The CDR3 numbers 15 amino acids, ends counted. From germline, CDR1 is DFQATT and CDR2 SNEGSKA (reference sequence). The CDR3 spells CSARSWDREAQPKHG.

Comment on this clonotype: The CDR3 ends on some other residue instead of the conserved phenylalanine or tryptophan, so this is likely a read error. Because the CDR3's place on the DNA is in doubt, the DNA is left out and the CDR3 is given as listed by TCRdb. The J gene is TRBJ1-1, the V gene TRBV29-1; TRBD1, the D gene given by the table, was not confirmed from the DNA. The CDR3 is 13 amino acids long, termini counted. Germline V lookup: CDR1 SQVTM, CDR2 ANQGSEA. CDR3 sequence: CSARDREGTEAFG.

In its sample, this clonotype ranks as medium-sized. Being one base from a much bigger clone, this may be a read error. The genes are TRBV6-4 and TRBJ2-1; D possibly corresponds to TRBD2 (5 bases). The ends were cut back, 2 bases at V and 13 bases at J, with 15 bases in the middle. This CDR3 region has 13 residues. Looked up from germline, CDR1 is MRHNA and CDR2 is SNTAGT. CDR3 sequence: CASSDREESVQFF. The CDR3 DNA is TGTGCCAGCAGTGACCGGGAAGAGAGTGTACAGTTCTTC.

This clonotype was counted only a few times. The rearrangement links TRBV6-4 to TRBJ2-2; perhaps D is TRBD1 or TRBD2 (5 bases each). Germline V gene lookup returns CDR1 MRHNA and CDR2 SNTAGT. This CDR3 has 15 residues. V lost 2 bases and J lost 1, with 8 bases in between. This CDR3 is CASSDGGENTGELFF. As DNA, the CDR3 is TGTGCCAGCAGTGACGGGGGAGAGAACACCGGGGAGCTGTTTTTT.

Concerning this clonotype itself: The CDR3 carries no conserved terminal phenylalanine or tryptophan, so it likely arises from a read error. The DNA is left out, because the CDR3 cannot be placed on it with certainty; the CDR3 is given as TCRdb lists it. The V call is TRBV4-3, the J call TRBJ1-1. Germline-derived CDR1 and CDR2 are LGHNA and YSLEER. The CDR3 is 14 amino acids in total, end residues counted. CDR3: CASSRNMEVTEAFG.

J is TRBJ1-6 and V is TRBV4-2; perhaps TRBD1 as D (5 bases). CDR3 length equals 16 residues. V was pared by 1 base and J by 8 bases, with 15 bases between. Germline V CDR1 and CDR2: LGHNA, YNFKEQ. The CDR3 protein is CASSQVNQGRDSPLHF. CDR3 DNA: TGTGCCAGCAGCCAAGTCAATCAGGGACGGGATTCACCCCTCCACTTT.

A remark on this clonotype: The CDR3 does not close with the conserved phenylalanine or tryptophan, likely indicating a read error. The DNA is left out, because the CDR3 cannot be placed on it with certainty; the CDR3 is given as TCRdb lists it. The chain carries TRBV29-1 and TRBJ1-1. Both ends counted, the CDR3 spans 13 residues. Per the germline V gene, CDR1 is SQVTM and CDR2 is ANQGSEA. The CDR3: CSARDREGTEAGG.

This clonotype is classed as large. The chain links TRBV20-1 to TRBJ2-7; D might be TRBD1 (6 bases). CDR1 and CDR2 from the germline V gene are DFQATT and SNEGSKA (reference sequence). Trimming pared 2 bases from V and 6 bases from J, leaving 20 bases between. The CDR3 sequence is 15 residues long. The CDR3 region is CSARFAETGASEQYF. DNA for the CDR3: TGCAGTGCTAGATTCGCGGAGACAGGCGCTTCCGAGCAGTACTTC.

This sequence joins TRBV27 and TRBJ1-1; tentative D call: TRBD1 (5 bases). The CDR3 has 13 amino acids. Germline CDR1 and CDR2: MNHEY and SMNVEV (reference sequence). V dropped 6 bases and J dropped 1 base, with 9 bases sitting between them. CDR3 nucleotides: TGTGCCAGCAGGTGGGGGGGGAACACTGAAGCTTTCTTT. Translating it yields CASRWGGNTEAFF.

This chain links TRBV28 with TRBJ1-2; D is uncertain. There are 12 residues in the CDR3. Germline V CDR1 and CDR2: MDHEN, SYDVKM. The V and J ends lost 5 bases and 1 base respectively, with 5 bases between them. CDR3 amino acids: CASSVGNYGYTF. CDR3 coding DNA: TGTGCCAGCAGTGTGGGTAACTATGGCTACACCTTC.

This rearrangement joins TRBV10-3 to TRBJ2-1, with D possibly matching TRBD2 (6 bases). Trimming cost V 6 bases and J 8 bases, with 17 bases left between them. Germline V gene lookup returns CDR1 ENHRY and CDR2 SYGVKD. The CDR3 consists of 14 residues. Here the CDR3 DNA reads TGTGCCATCAGGATCCTAGGGGAGGAGGATGAGCAGTTCTTC. As protein: CAIRILGEEDEQFF.

The chain employs TRBV5-1 and TRBJ2-7, with D possibly being TRBD2 (6 bases). The CDR3 totals 14 residues. V lost 1 base to trimming and J lost 2 bases, with 10 bases between them. Germline V lookup: CDR1 SGHRS, CDR2 YFSETQ. CDR3 in DNA: TGCGCCAGCAGCTTGTCGGGACTTACCTACGAGCAGTACTTC. It is translated as CASSLSGLTYEQYF.

The V gene is TRBV29-1, the J gene TRBJ2-7, with a possible D match to TRBD2 (5 bases). The V gene lost 4 bases and the J gene lost 2 bases, with 9 bases spanning the gap. Germline CDR1 and CDR2: SQVTM and ANQGSEA. The CDR3 sequence is 12 residues long. The CDR3 sequence is CSVGVGTYEQYF. As DNA, the CDR3 is TGCAGCGTTGGGGTCGGGACCTACGAGCAGTACTTC.

This chain joins TRBV20-1 and TRBJ2-7; TRBD2 matches 7 bases. Germline CDR1 is DFQATT and CDR2 is SNEGSKA (reference sequence). The V gene end was trimmed by 6 bases and the J gene end by 3 bases; junction bases not matched to a gene: 23. CDR3 length equals 18 residues. The chain's CDR3 is CSAPDRRYKGGDSYEQYF. CDR3 DNA sequence: TGCAGTGCACCCGATCGAAGGTATAAGGGAGGGGATAGCTACGAGCAGTACTTC.

The CDR3 is CSVIPGQSYEQYF. In DNA, the CDR3 is TGCAGTGTCATACCGGGACAGAGCTACGAGCAGTACTTC. The chain carries TRBV20-1 and TRBJ2-7; 7 bases are shared with TRBD1. CDR3 length: 13 amino acids. Germline V lookup: CDR1 DFQATT, CDR2 SNEGSKA (reference sequence). J lost 3 bases, V lost 7 bases, and 9 bases had no gene match.

The rearrangement links TRBV27 to TRBJ2-7; possibly TRBD1 or TRBD2 for D (7 bases each). The CDR3 covers 15 residues. Germline CDR1 is MNHEY and CDR2 is SMNVEV (reference sequence). V shed 6 bases and J shed 2 bases, with 17 bases lying between them. In DNA form, the CDR3 reads TGTGCCAGCAGGGGCCAGGGGGGGATTACCTACGAGCAGTACTTC. It specifies CASRGQGGITYEQYF.